Sequencing of this T cell receptor beta chain was carried out in a study of Ad26.COV2.S vaccination and SARS-CoV-2 variants. This clone was observed once. Profiled with immunoSEQ multiplex PCR; TCRdb holds only in-frame clones, not every one. The data contain about 680,000 clones, around 89% of them singletons. V was cut by 8 bases and J by 4 bases, with 11 bases left in between. In germline, CDR1 is MNHEY, CDR2 SMNVEV (reference sequence). The CDR3 sequence is 12 residues long. The treatment was: 15 to 20 received Ad26.COV2.S at low or high dose, single or two shots; 5 received placebo; per-sample allocation not given. Sample collection was performed on day 63 after the first vaccine or placebo injection.

This chain uses TRBV27 with TRBJ1-2; unclear D gene. This specimen was peripheral blood, taken in a trial of Ad26.COV2.S vaccine versus placebo. This receptor was obtained from a person between 18 and 60 years old who received the Ad26.COV2.S COVID-19 vaccine or a placebo. The CDR3 spells CASRIGSYGYTF. DNA for the CDR3: TGTGCCAGCCGAATCGGGAGCTATGGCTACACCTTC.